This T cell receptor beta chain stems from a study of regulatory T cells in long-lasting Graves disease. This clonotype was observed many times. What it recognizes is unknown. Noted time point: newly diagnosed GD, antithyroid drugs for less than 3 months. Making the TCR library involved RNA that had been extracted from PBMCs. Between the trimmed V and J ends, which lost 5 bases and 4 bases, there was a span of 14 bases. This CDR3 has 14 residues. CDR1 is SGHTA and CDR2 is FQGNSA in the germline V gene. Arm-PCR of CDR3 regions and iRepertoire HTBI primers were the basis on which TCR beta libraries were built. TCRdb re-called the multiplex PCR reads through MiXCR, storing one row per CDR3 protein. The repertoire holds around 400,000 distinct CDR3 sequences, with 15% to 18% as singletons. Study observations and caveats: Blood alone, not thyroid tissue, was studied.

This rearrangement joins TRBV7-2 to TRBJ1-1, with D uncertain. The material was peripheral blood mononuclear cells (PBMCs), obtained at new diagnosis, from a patient treated with antithyroid drugs. The clonotype comes from a female donor with Graves disease. This CDR3 is CASSPFAGSTEAFF. CDR3 sequence (DNA): TGTGCCAGCAGCCCATTCGCGGGTTCCACTGAAGCTTTCTTT. Full variable domain (rest looked up from reference TRBV7-2 and TRBJ1-1): GAGVSQSPSNKVTEKGKDVELRCDPISGHTALYWYRQSLGQGLEFLIYFQGNSAPDKSGLPSDRFSAERTGGSVSTLTIQRTQQEDSAVYLCASSPFAGSTEAFFGQGTRLTVV.